The 28 T cell receptor beta chains below come from one sample, sequenced in a study of T cells in Graves' hyperthyroidism and ophthalmopathy. The CDR3 regions of TCR beta were amplified from RNA transcripts. Initially, a first-round RT-PCR of the TCR CDR3 employed the HTBI primer set. One entry per CDR3 protein results from TCRdb running MiXCR on the multiplex PCR reads. The table records around 560,000 distinct CDR3 sequences, approximately 16% of them present only once. The sequencing input was blood. The receptors derive from a woman in her late teens or twenties with Graves' hyperthyroidism.

This clonotype was observed at least ten times. The chain joins TRBV20-1 to TRBJ2-3; weak D call: TRBD2 (6 bases). Deletions cut 6 bases from V and 2 bases from J, with 21 bases between. The germline CDR1 and CDR2 sequences are DFQATT and SNEGSKA (reference sequence). The CDR3 loop spans 16 amino acids. CDR3 DNA: TGCAGTGCGGAACGGGGGACCCCTAAGTTCACAGATACGCAGTATTTT. Residues: CSAERGTPKFTDTQYF.

This chain joins TRBV10-3 and TRBJ2-1, with 14 bases that match TRBD2. Germline trimming cut 0 bases from V and 9 bases from J; bases unmatched to any gene: 4. The CDR3 has 16 residues. Looked up from germline, CDR1 is ENHRY and CDR2 is SYGVKD. CDR3: CAISESRGLAGAEQFF. CDR3 DNA sequence: TGTGCCATCAGTGAGTCGCGGGGACTAGCGGGAGCTGAGCAGTTCTTC.

This clonotype was detected a few times. The genes are TRBV5-1 and TRBJ2-7; 9 positions match TRBD1. Germline CDR1 reads SGHRS; CDR2 reads YFSETQ. The J segment lost 3 bases and the V segment lost 0 bases, leaving 7 bases of the junction unmatched. This CDR3 contains 16 residues. The CDR3 bases are TGCGCCAGCAGCTTGGGCTCCGGGACAGGGATCTACGAGCAGTACTTC. The encoded protein is CASSLGSGTGIYEQYF.

The V call is TRBV27, the J call TRBJ2-2; D may be TRBD2 (6 bases). V lost 5 bases and J lost 7, with 14 bases in between. Germline-derived CDR1 and CDR2 are MNHEY and SMNVEV (reference sequence). The CDR3 covers 14 residues. This chain's CDR3 is CASSRVGSVGELFF. The CDR3 bases are TGTGCCAGCAGTCGGGTCGGGAGTGTCGGGGAGCTGTTTTTT.

This clonotype was detected ten times or more. This chain uses TRBV12-3 or TRBV12-4 with TRBJ2-1; D is unresolved. Trimming shortened V by 7 bases and J by 5 bases, and 15 bases separated the two germline ends. CDR3 length: 14 residues. CDR3 loop: CASTPGNLNNEQFF. The CDR3 coding sequence is TGTGCCAGCACCCCGGGCAATCTAAACAATGAGCAGTTCTTC.

The V call is TRBV15, the J call TRBJ2-1; 7 bases are a match to TRBD2. The trim removed 6 bases at V and 6 bases at J, leaving 5 bases unmatched. The length of the CDR3 is 13 residues. Germline assignment: CDR1 LNHNV and CDR2 YYDKDF (reference sequence). The CDR3 sequence: CATRGLAVNEQFF. The CDR3 DNA follows: TGTGCCACCAGGGGCCTAGCGGTCAATGAGCAGTTCTTC. The full variable domain, rest sourced from reference TRBV15 and TRBJ2-1, is DAMVIQNPRYQVTQFGKPVTLSCSQTLNHNVMYWYQQKSSQAPKLLFHYYDKDFNNEADTPDNFQSRRPNTSFCFLDIRSPGLGDTAMYLCATRGLAVNEQFFGPGTRLTVL.

This clonotype showed up many times. The chain joins TRBV29-1 to TRBJ2-3; 9 bases fit TRBD2. Germline V gene data show CDR1 as SQVTM and CDR2 as ANQGSEA. The trim removed 3 bases at V and 5 bases at J, leaving 6 bases unmatched. The CDR3 has 14 residues. The chain's CDR3 is CSVDGGRAGDTQYF. CDR3 DNA: TGCAGCGTTGACGGCGGGAGGGCCGGAGATACGCAGTATTTT.

This clonotype was seen a handful of times. The V gene is TRBV6-2 or TRBV6-3, the J gene TRBJ2-4; no definite D call. CDR3 length: 14 residues. CDR1 and CDR2 from the germline V gene are MNHEY and SVGEGT. Trimming left V 0 bases short and J 2 bases short, with 5 bases between. CDR3 sequence reads: CASSYSASKNIQYF. CDR3 coding DNA: TGTGCCAGCAGTTACTCCGCGTCCAAAAACATTCAGTACTTC.

A remark on this clonotype: With a much larger clone just one base away, this may be a read error. The genes are TRBV12-3 or TRBV12-4 and TRBJ1-1; D might be TRBD1 (5 bases). The V end lost 6 bases, the J end lost 6 bases, and 11 bases lay between the germline ends. The CDR3 is 12 amino acids. The CDR3 DNA sequence: TGTGCCAGCAGCCCAGGGACGCCTGAAGCTTTCTTT. It is translated as CASSPGTPEAFF.

This clonotype was counted at least ten times. The chain has TRBV6-2 or TRBV6-3 and TRBJ1-1; tentative D call: TRBD1 (5 bases). The CDR3 extends over 14 amino acids. V lost 7 bases and J 6 bases, leaving 18 bases between the germline ends. Germline assignment: CDR1 MNHEY and CDR2 SVGEGT. CDR3 protein: CASTSMGVEPEAFF. The CDR3 nucleotides are TGTGCCAGCACCTCTATGGGGGTAGAACCTGAAGCTTTCTTT.

This clonotype has at least ten counts. The V gene is TRBV12-3 or TRBV12-4, the J gene TRBJ1-2; weak D call: TRBD1 (5 bases). The CDR3 consists of 15 residues. Trimming left V 2 bases short and J 2 bases short, with 12 bases between. CDR3 DNA: TGTGCCAGCAGTTTAAGGCAGGGCAACAACTATGGCTACACCTTC. Translation gives CASSLRQGNNYGYTF.

This clonotype was observed a few times. This rearrangement joins TRBV6-1 to TRBJ1-6; tentatively, D is TRBD1 (6 bases). Germline CDR1 and CDR2: MNHNS and SASEGT. The CDR3 is 14 residues long. V was cut by 2 bases and J by 14 bases, with 16 bases left in between. The CDR3 region is CASSEQGQQGTLHF. The CDR3 DNA sequence: TGTGCCAGCAGTGAACAGGGGCAACAAGGGACCCTCCACTTT.

The chain links TRBV24-1 to TRBJ2-2, with D hard to call. The CDR3 runs to 14 residues. Trimming cost V 4 bases and J 0 bases, with 5 bases left between them. Germline loops: CDR1 KGHDR, CDR2 SFDVKD. The CDR3 is CATSDTTNTGELFF. As DNA, the CDR3 is TGTGCCACCAGTGACACAACGAACACCGGGGAGCTGTTTTTT.

The V and J genes are TRBV5-4 and TRBJ2-1; D may be TRBD2 (6 bases). CDR3 length: 15 residues. Germline V CDR1 and CDR2: SGHNT, YYREEE (reference sequence). V was clipped by 4 bases and J by 5 bases, with 16 bases between them. This CDR3 reads CASSAPGLPNNEQFF. In DNA form, the CDR3 reads TGTGCCAGCAGCGCGCCGGGACTGCCAAACAATGAGCAGTTCTTC.

This clonotype has at least ten counts. The chain joins TRBV6-1 to TRBJ2-3, with TRBD2 as a possible D gene (6 bases). Germline-derived CDR1 and CDR2 are MNHNS and SASEGT. The CDR3 extends over 13 amino acids. Trimming pared 6 bases from V and 5 bases from J, leaving 12 bases between. DNA for the CDR3: TGTGCCAGCAGACGGGGGTTGGGAGATACGCAGTATTTT. Amino acids: CASRRGLGDTQYF.

This clonotype was counted between two and nine times. The rearrangement uses TRBV6-2 or TRBV6-3 and TRBJ2-7; no definite D call. The V and J ends lost 6 bases and 6 bases respectively, with 9 bases between them. Germline CDR1 reads MNHEY; CDR2 reads SVGEGT. This CDR3 spans 11 amino acids. CDR3 sequence reads: CASRWDSEQYF. The CDR3 nucleotides are TGTGCCAGCAGATGGGATAGCGAGCAGTACTTC.

The chain couples TRBV19 to TRBJ2-7; D gene uncertain. Germline CDR1 LNHDA, CDR2 SQIVND (reference sequence). V lost 3 bases, J lost 4 bases, and 10 bases lay in between. This CDR3 region has 13 residues. Written as DNA, the CDR3 is TGTGCCAGTAGTATCTTCTACCGATACGAGCAGTACTTC. It translates to CASSIFYRYEQYF.

This clonotype appeared many times. The rearrangement links TRBV7-8 to TRBJ2-7, with 8 bases matching TRBD1. Per germline, CDR1 SGHVS and CDR2 FQNEAQ. The V gene end was trimmed by 1 base and the J gene end by 0 bases; junction bases not matched to a gene: 8. This CDR3 comprises 17 residues. CDR3 protein: CASSLGEGQDSSYEQYF. The CDR3 bases are TGTGCCAGCAGCTTAGGAGAGGGACAGGATAGCTCCTACGAGCAGTACTTC.

V usage is TRBV19 and J usage is TRBJ2-3; 10 positions match TRBD1. The CDR3 length is 14 residues. The trim removed 9 bases at V and 4 bases at J, leaving 7 bases unmatched. The germline V gene has CDR1 LNHDA and CDR2 SQIVND (reference sequence). The CDR3 DNA follows: TGTGCCAGCGGTTCCGGGACAGGGGCAGATACGCAGTATTTT. This encodes CASGSGTGADTQYF.

This clonotype was recorded many times. The chain is built from TRBV6-1 and TRBJ2-7, with D unresolved. Germline V gene data show CDR1 as MNHNS and CDR2 as SASEGT. This CDR3 has 16 amino acids. The V and J ends lost 3 bases and 5 bases respectively, with 20 bases between them. The CDR3, as DNA: TGTGCCAGCAGTGAGTTGGTGATACCCCCCTTTCACGAGCAGTACTTC. Translating it yields CASSELVIPPFHEQYF.

V usage is TRBV9 and J usage is TRBJ2-3; 11 bases are a match to TRBD2. V lost 4 bases to trimming and J lost 0 bases; unmatched junction nucleotides: 10. Germline V gene data show CDR1 as SGDLS and CDR2 as YYNGEE. The CDR3 spans 18 residues. The chain's CDR3 is CASSPRLAGGLSTDTQYF. Written as DNA, the CDR3 is TGTGCCAGCAGCCCGCGTTTAGCGGGGGGGCTTAGCACAGATACGCAGTATTTT.

Ten or more counts support this clonotype. The chain is built from TRBV20-1 and TRBJ2-7; no clear D. In germline, CDR1 is DFQATT, CDR2 SNEGSKA (reference sequence). V gave up 5 bases and J gave up 1 base, with 6 bases separating them. There are 11 residues in the CDR3. The CDR3 nucleotides are TGCAGTGCTCCTATATCCTACGAGCAGTACTTC. It encodes CSAPISYEQYF.

The sample holds many counts of this clonotype. The chain combines TRBV11-2 with TRBJ2-1, with 8 bases fitting TRBD2. V shed 5 bases, J shed 10 bases, and the junction held 13 bases outside the gene matches. There are 15 residues in the CDR3. Per the germline V gene, CDR1 is SGHAT and CDR2 is FQNNGV. The CDR3 DNA reads as TGTGCCAGCAGCCGTCGGGTCCCTATAGCGGGAGAGCAGTTCTTC. This gives the protein CASSRRVPIAGEQFF. The full variable domain, with the rest looked up from reference TRBV11-2 and TRBJ2-1, is EAGVAQSPRYKIIEKRQSVAFWCNPISGHATLYWYQQILGQGPKLLIQFQNNGVVDDSQLPKDRFSAERLKGVDSTLKIQPAKLEDSAVYLCASSRRVPIAGEQFFGPGTRLTVL.

This clonotype showed up many times. The V gene is TRBV10-1, the J gene TRBJ2-1, with D perhaps TRBD1 (6 bases). This CDR3 spans 13 amino acids. Trimming took 3 bases from V and 8 from J, leaving 11 bases between them. The V gene's germline CDR1 is WNHNN and CDR2 SYGVQD (reference sequence). The CDR3 reads CASSEGGGDEQFF. CDR3 coding DNA: TGCGCCAGCAGTGAAGGGGGTGGCGATGAGCAGTTCTTC.

This clonotype came up a few times. The V call is TRBV12-3 or TRBV12-4, the J call TRBJ2-7; 10 positions match TRBD2. CDR3 length: 15 amino acids. The junction had 5 bases not matched to a gene; V was cut back by 5 bases and J by 1 base. CDR3 region: CASSAASGSSYEQYF. DNA for the CDR3: TGTGCCAGCAGTGCCGCTAGCGGGAGTTCCTACGAGCAGTACTTC.

Of note for this clonotype: This may arise from a read error, as a much more abundant clone is one base away. The chain combines TRBV13 with TRBJ1-1, with D hard to call. The length of the CDR3 is 17 residues. CDR1 and CDR2 (germline): PRHDT, FYEKMQ (reference sequence). CDR3 region: CTSSLKNMGTANTEAFF. DNA of the CDR3: TGTACCAGCAGCTTAAAGAATATGGGAACAGCGAACACTGAAGCTTTCTTT.

This chain links TRBV15 with TRBJ2-1; 13 bases line up with TRBD2. This CDR3 spans 14 amino acids. Germline CDR1 and CDR2: LNHNV and YYDKDF (reference sequence). V gave up 7 bases and J gave up 10 bases; unmatched junction bases: 7. CDR3 amino acids: CATKSGLAGREQFF. The CDR3 region has the DNA TGTGCCACCAAATCGGGACTAGCGGGACGGGAGCAGTTCTTC.

With regard to this clonotype: Since a much larger clone is just one base distant, this may be a read error. The chain joins TRBV6-1 to TRBJ1-2; D remains ambiguous. V lost 8 bases and J 3 bases, leaving 13 bases between the germline ends. This CDR3 spans 13 amino acids. Germline CDR1 reads MNHNS; CDR2 reads SASEGT. The CDR3 spells CASLDPRDYGYTF. The CDR3 coding sequence is TGTGCCAGCCTAGACCCCCGCGACTATGGCTACACCTTC.